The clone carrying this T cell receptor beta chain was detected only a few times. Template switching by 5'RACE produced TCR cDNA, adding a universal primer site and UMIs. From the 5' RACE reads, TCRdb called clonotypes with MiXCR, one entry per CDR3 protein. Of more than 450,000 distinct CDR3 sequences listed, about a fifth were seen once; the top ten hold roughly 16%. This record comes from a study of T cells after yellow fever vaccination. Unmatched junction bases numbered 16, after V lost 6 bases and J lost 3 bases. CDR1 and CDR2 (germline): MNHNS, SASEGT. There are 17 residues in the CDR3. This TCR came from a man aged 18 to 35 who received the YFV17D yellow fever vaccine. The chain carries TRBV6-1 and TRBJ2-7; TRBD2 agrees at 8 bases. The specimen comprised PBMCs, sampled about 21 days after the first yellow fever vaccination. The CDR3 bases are TGTGCCAGCAGGCCCCCGTTCGGGCGGGGGGACAACTACGAGCAGTACTTC. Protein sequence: CASRPPFGRGDNYEQYF.